Shown below are 16 T cell receptor beta chains from a single sample sequenced in a study of early stage breast cancer tumors. TCRdb's table, derived via immunoSEQ multiplex PCR, lists solely in-frame clones and lacks some. The sample contains tens of thousands of clones, approximately 79% of which appear only once. Sequencing was carried out using blood. These receptor sequences come from a person between 55 and 69 years old with breast cancer.

The chain joins TRBV5-1 to TRBJ2-3; 8 bases map to TRBD1. CDR1 is SGHRS, CDR2 YFSETQ, per germline. Trimming took 7 bases from V and 2 from J; bases not matched to a gene: 9. The CDR3 is 15 residues long. The CDR3 nucleotides are TGCGCCAGCGGATCGACAGGGGCCCCCACAGATACGCAGTATTTT. This sequence encodes CASGSTGAPTDTQYF.

This clone came up once. CDR3 sequence reads: CASSPGQGRNGEQFF. The CDR3 DNA follows: TGTGCCAGCAGCCCGGGACAGGGGAGGAACGGTGAGCAGTTCTTC. V usage is TRBV7-8 and J usage is TRBJ2-1, with TRBD1 identical over 10 bases. Germline trimming cut 5 bases from V and 9 bases from J; bases unmatched to any gene: 10. Germline V gives CDR1 SGHVS, CDR2 FQNEAQ. The CDR3 is 15 amino acids.

This rearrangement joins TRBV7-8 to TRBJ2-7, with D perhaps given as TRBD1 or TRBD2 (5 bases each). Per germline, CDR1 SGHVS and CDR2 FQNEAQ. V lost 3 bases to trimming and J lost 6 bases, with 18 bases between them. The CDR3 covers 15 residues. The CDR3 sequence is CASSLAQGARGEQYF. The CDR3 DNA reads TGTGCCAGCAGCTTGGCTCAGGGAGCACGTGGCGAGCAGTACTTC.

The V and J genes are TRBV4-1 and TRBJ1-1; D may be TRBD1 (6 bases). Germline CDR1 is MGHRA and CDR2 is YSYEKL. V was clipped by 4 bases and J by 1 base, with 13 bases between them. CDR3 size: 15 residues. CDR3 nucleotides: TGCGCCAGCAGCCCGTATAAACAGGGGAACACTGAAGCTTTCTTT. Encoded protein: CASSPYKQGNTEAFF.

The rearrangement joins TRBV5-8 to TRBJ2-3; 7 bases agree with TRBD1. Trimming removed 4 bases from V and 1 base from J; junction bases left unmatched: 6. CDR1 and CDR2 from the germline V gene are SGHTS and YDEGEE. CDR3 length equals 15 residues. In nucleotides, the CDR3 is TGTGCCAGCAGCCAGACAGGGTCGGGCACAGATACGCAGTATTTT. Its protein is CASSQTGSGTDTQYF.

This clone was seen a handful of times. This chain joins TRBV30 and TRBJ1-4; D remains unclear. Germline values: CDR1 GTSNPN, CDR2 SVGIG (reference sequence). The CDR3 has 15 amino acids. With 6 bases removed from V and 1 base from J, the gap between germline ends came to 15 bases. DNA of the CDR3: TGTGCCTGCGTCCCCGGTTACAGAACTAATGAAAAACTGTTTTTT. It yields the protein CACVPGYRTNEKLFF.

The J gene is TRBJ1-1, the V gene TRBV10-3; TRBD1 aligns across 10 bases. This CDR3 is 13 amino acids long. Germline CDR1 reads ENHRY; CDR2 reads SYGVKD. With 8 bases clipped from V and 7 bases from J, the junction kept 7 bases outside the gene matches. Here the CDR3 reads CAIGRQGADEAFF. As DNA, the CDR3 is TGTGCCATCGGGAGACAGGGGGCGGATGAAGCTTTCTTT.

The gene calls are TRBV2 and TRBJ1-2; a possible D gene is TRBD1 (6 bases). The CDR3 has 13 residues. V lost 7 bases and J 2 bases, leaving 11 bases between the germline ends. In germline, CDR1 is SNHLY, CDR2 FYNNEI. The CDR3 reads CASKEGQNYGYTF. The CDR3, as DNA: TGTGCCAGCAAGGAGGGACAAAACTATGGCTACACCTTC.

The chain joins TRBV25-1 to TRBJ2-7; perhaps TRBD2 as D (5 bases). The germline gives CDR1 MGHDK, CDR2 SYGVNS. There are 13 residues in the CDR3. V lost 8 bases to trimming and J lost 3 bases, with 14 bases between them. DNA of the CDR3: TGTGCCAGCCCTCAGCGGAGCTACTACGAGCAGTACTTC. Its translation is CASPQRSYYEQYF.

The CDR3 region has the DNA TGCGCCAGCAGCTTGGATTTGGGGACCCAGTACTTC. Protein product: CASSLDLGTQYF. The rearrangement links TRBV5-1 to TRBJ2-5; D gene uncertain. Germline CDR1 is SGHRS and CDR2 is YFSETQ. The CDR3 is 12 residues long. Trimming removed 0 bases from V and 7 bases from J, with 7 bases in between. Complete variable domain (other parts from reference TRBV5-1 and TRBJ2-5): KAGVTQTPRYLIKTRGQQVTLSCSPISGHRSVSWYQQTPGQGLQFLFEYFSETQRNKGNFPGRFSGRQFSNSRSEMNVSTLELGDSALYLCASSLDLGTQYFGPGTRLLVL.

The chain employs TRBV5-8 and TRBJ2-1, with 7 bases identical to TRBD1. V trimming: 2 bases; J trimming: 10 bases; junction bases outside the gene matches: 9. Looked up from germline, CDR1 is SGHTS and CDR2 is YDEGEE. CDR3 length: 14 residues. The DNA of the CDR3 is TGTGCCAGCAGCTTCATGACAGGGCAGGTCGAGCAGTTCTTC. The encoded protein is CASSFMTGQVEQFF.

This sequence joins TRBV9 and TRBJ1-6; no reliable D call. The CDR3 length is 17 residues. The ends were cut back, 0 bases at V and 6 bases at J, with 16 bases in the middle. Germline values: CDR1 SGDLS, CDR2 YYNGEE. The DNA for the CDR3 is TGTGCCAGCAGCGTAGGGGATCCGGTCTTCCCTAATTCACCCCTCCACTTT. Translation: CASSVGDPVFPNSPLHF. The full variable domain, with the rest looked up from reference TRBV9 and TRBJ1-6, is DSGVTQTPKHLITATGQRVTLRCSPRSGDLSVYWYQQSLDQGLQFLIQYYNGEERAKGNILERFSAQQFPDLHSELNLSSLELGDSALYFCASSVGDPVFPNSPLHFGNGTRLTVT.

This clone occurred a few times. V and J are TRBV6-5 and TRBJ2-7, with 8 bases identical to TRBD1. CDR3 length: 15 amino acids. Per the germline V gene, CDR1 is MNHEY and CDR2 is SVGAGI. Unmatched junction bases numbered 9, after V lost 6 bases and J lost 2 bases. This chain's CDR3 is CASRGWGQEPYEQYF. The CDR3 nucleotides are TGTGCCAGCAGAGGATGGGGACAGGAGCCCTACGAGCAGTACTTC.

This clone appeared a single time. The rearrangement joins TRBV27 to TRBJ1-2; TRBD1 matches at 10 bases. In germline, CDR1 is MNHEY, CDR2 SMNVEV (reference sequence). The CDR3 covers 17 residues. V was clipped by 8 bases and J by 0 bases; unmatched bases: 12. CDR3 loop: CASRRWGQGPSNYGYTF. CDR3 coding DNA: TGTGCCAGCCGAAGATGGGGACAGGGGCCCTCTAACTATGGCTACACCTTC.

The chain couples TRBV9 to TRBJ1-5; D is ambiguous. Germline V gene lookup returns CDR1 SGDLS and CDR2 YYNGEE. The CDR3 spans 13 residues. Trimming removed 2 bases from V and 4 bases from J, with 7 bases in between. The CDR3 nucleotides read TGTGCCAGCAGCGTCGGGCCGAATCAGCCCCAGCATTTT. Translating it yields CASSVGPNQPQHF.

This rearrangement joins TRBV11-3 to TRBJ1-1, with D tentatively TRBD1 (6 bases). CDR1 SGHNT and CDR2 YENEEA come from the germline V gene. CDR3 size: 14 residues. The germline V and J ends were trimmed by 3 bases and 5 bases, with 13 bases remaining between them. For the CDR3, the DNA is TGTGCCAGCAGCTTGGGACCAGGGGATACTGAAGCTTTCTTT. Its translation: CASSLGPGDTEAFF.